This T cell receptor beta chain was found in a study of response to subunit inactivated influenza vaccine. CDR3 length: 13 residues. Germline loops: CDR1 KGHDR, CDR2 SFDVKD. The V end lost 6 bases, the J end lost 8 bases, and 13 bases lay between the germline ends. In TCRdb, the RT-PCR reads were re-called with MiXCR into one record per CDR3 protein. Of about 580,000 distinct CDR3 sequences in the sample, approximately 14% were seen once. Sequenced material: PBMCs from blood, taken 11 to 12 days after vaccination. This TCR came from a man aged 50 to 60 who received an inactivated influenza vaccine. The chain is built from TRBV24-1 and TRBJ2-1; D remains ambiguous. The CDR3 DNA is TGTGCCACCAGTCACGGGTTTAGGGATGAGCAGTTCTTC. This sequence encodes CATSHGFRDEQFF.